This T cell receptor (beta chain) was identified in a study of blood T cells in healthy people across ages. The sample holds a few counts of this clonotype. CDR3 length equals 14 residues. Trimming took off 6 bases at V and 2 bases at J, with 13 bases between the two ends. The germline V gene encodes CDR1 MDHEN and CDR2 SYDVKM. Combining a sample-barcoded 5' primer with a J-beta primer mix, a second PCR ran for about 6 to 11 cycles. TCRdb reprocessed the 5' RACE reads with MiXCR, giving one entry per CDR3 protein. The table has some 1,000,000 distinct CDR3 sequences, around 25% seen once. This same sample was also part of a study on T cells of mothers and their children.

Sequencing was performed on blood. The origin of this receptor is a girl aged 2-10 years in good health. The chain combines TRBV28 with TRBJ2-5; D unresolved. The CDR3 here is CASSVSAEQETQYF. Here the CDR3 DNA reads TGTGCCAGCAGCGTAAGCGCCGAGCAAGAGACCCAGTACTTC.